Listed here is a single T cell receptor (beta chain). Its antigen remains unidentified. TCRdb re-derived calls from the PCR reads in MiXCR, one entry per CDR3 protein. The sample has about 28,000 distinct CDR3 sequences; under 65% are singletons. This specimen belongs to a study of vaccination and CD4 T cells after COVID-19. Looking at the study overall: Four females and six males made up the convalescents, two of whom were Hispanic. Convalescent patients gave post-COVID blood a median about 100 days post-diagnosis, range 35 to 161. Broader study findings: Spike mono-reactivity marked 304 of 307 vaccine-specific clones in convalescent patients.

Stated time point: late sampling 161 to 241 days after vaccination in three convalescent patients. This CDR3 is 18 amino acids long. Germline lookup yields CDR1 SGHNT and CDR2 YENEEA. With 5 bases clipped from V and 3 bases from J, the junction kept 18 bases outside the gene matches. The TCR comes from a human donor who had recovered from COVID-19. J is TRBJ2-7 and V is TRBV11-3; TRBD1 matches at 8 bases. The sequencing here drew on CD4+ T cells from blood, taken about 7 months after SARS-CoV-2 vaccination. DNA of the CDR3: TGTGCCAGCAGCCCGGACAGGGTTATGGCCGACTTCAACTACGAGCAGTACTTC. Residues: CASSPDRVMADFNYEQYF.